This TCR beta chain came from a study of patients and donors after allogeneic stem cell transplantation. The CDR3 extends over 14 amino acids. The germline V gene encodes CDR1 KGHSH and CDR2 LQKENI. V gave up 5 bases and J gave up 5 bases, with 10 bases separating them. TCRdb re-analysed the RT-PCR reads in MiXCR, keeping a single row per CDR3 protein. The sample includes about 960,000 distinct CDR3 sequences, about a sixth of them seen just once. This clonotype has just a few counts. This TCR derives from a human donor who was either an allogeneic HSCT recipient or a stem cell or donor lymphocyte infusion donor (not recorded which). It is not recorded whose cells these are; they may come from a transplant donor. The chain has TRBV18 and TRBJ1-6; maybe TRBD1 (6 bases). The sequencing sample was made of blood, either unsorted or a sorted T cell fraction (not recorded which). CDR3 protein: CASSKDRNNSPLHF. The CDR3 DNA is TGTGCCAGCTCAAAAGACAGGAATAATTCACCCCTCCACTTT.